These 27 T cell receptor beta chains share one sample of origin, sequenced in a study of T cells in women clearing cervical HPV infection. Sequencing used immunoSEQ multiplex PCR; TCRdb keeps in-frame clones, though not all of them. The sample table sets out 15,000 to 20,000 clones. The specimen sequenced was blood buffy coat. These receptors were collected from a woman aged 18-70 years with a cervical HPV16 infection that either progressed to CIN3+ or cleared (not recorded which).

CDR3 in amino acids: CASSATGFDGYTF. The CDR3 DNA, read in part, is TGTGCCAGCAGTGCAACAGGGTTCGATGGC. The rearrangement links TRBV6-4 to TRBJ1-2; D may be TRBD1 (6 bases). The read is 3 residues too short to cover the CDR3 end, so that end is filled in from the germline J gene. Germline V gene sequence: CDR1 MRHNA, CDR2 SNTAGT. This CDR3 contains 13 residues. Trimming cost V 4 bases and J 6 bases, with 12 bases left between them.

CDR3 DNA, as far as it was read: TGTGCCAGCAGCACGACAGGGGCGAATGAAAAA. Amino acid sequence: CASSTTGANEK. The whole CDR3 reads CASSTTGANEKLFF. The chain uses TRBV14 and TRBJ1-4; 8 bases are shared with TRBD1. The read terminates 3 residues before the CDR3 end, so the remaining end is supplied by the germline J gene. V shed 5 bases, J shed 5 bases, and the junction held 4 bases outside the gene matches. CDR3 length equals 14 residues. Germline CDR1 SGHDN, CDR2 FVKESK.

As concerns this clone: Coverage ceases 3 residues before the CDR3 finishes, and the germline J gene fills in the end. The same CDR3 arises from other DNA sequences in this sample as well. The chain employs TRBV10-3 and TRBJ1-3; possible D gene TRBD1, 6 bases. The ends were cut back, 8 bases at V and 4 bases at J, with 24 bases in the middle. The CDR3 has 17 amino acids. Germline V gene data show CDR1 as ENHRY and CDR2 as SYGVKD. This chain's CDR3 is CAIRNPDRWLSGNTIYF. The CDR3 bases that were read are TGTGCCATCCGTAATCCAGACAGGTGGCTATCCGGAAACACC.

With respect to this clone: The read terminates 3 residues ahead of where the CDR3 ends, so the germline J gene completes it. This chain connects TRBV20-1 to TRBJ2-3; TRBD2 aligns across 7 bases. V trimming: 5 bases; J trimming: 0 bases; junction bases outside the gene matches: 5. Germline CDR1 and CDR2: DFQATT and SNEGSKA (reference sequence). This CDR3 is built from 14 residues. Incomplete CDR3 DNA: TGCAGTGCTCCCAAGCGGGGTAGCACAGATACG. Encoded protein: CSAPKRGSTDT. The entire CDR3 sequence reads CSAPKRGSTDTQYF.

For this clone: From the germline J gene comes the end of the CDR3, since the read stops 3 residues before it. The chain has TRBV10-3 and TRBJ1-6; 11 nucleotides match TRBD1. Germline V gives CDR1 ENHRY, CDR2 SYGVKD. The CDR3 covers 13 residues. Germline trimming cut 7 bases from V and 9 bases from J; bases unmatched to any gene: 2. The sequenced part of the CDR3 DNA is TGTGCCATCACCGGGACAGGGGGTTCACCC. It translates to CAITGTGGSP. The full CDR3 is CAITGTGGSPLHF.

As regards this clone: Sequencing ends 3 residues short of the CDR3 end; the germline J gene provides the rest. The chain links TRBV4-2 to TRBJ2-5, with 15 nucleotides matching TRBD2. The CDR3 loop spans 15 amino acids. Unmatched junction bases numbered 5, after V lost 8 bases and J lost 4 bases. The germline gives CDR1 LGHNA, CDR2 YNFKEQ. The chain's CDR3 is CASGGLAGGGETQYF. The covered CDR3 bases are TGTGCCAGCGGGGGACTAGCGGGGGGAGGAGAGACC.

This chain's CDR3 is CASSQDRGPYNEQFF. The sequenced part of the CDR3 DNA is TGTGCCAGCAGTCAAGACAGGGGTCCCTACAATGAG. The genes are TRBV28 and TRBJ2-1; 8 nucleotides line up with TRBD1. The CDR3 end lies 3 residues beyond the end of the read and is filled in from the germline J gene. Trimming at V came to 5 bases and at J to 2 bases, leaving 5 bases not matched to a gene. CDR3 length: 15 residues. Germline V CDR1 and CDR2: MDHEN, SYDVKM.

As concerns this clone: The missing CDR3 end, 3 residues past where the read stops, is filled in from the germline J gene. The V call is TRBV20-1, the J call TRBJ2-7, with 13 bases lining up with TRBD2. Germline values: CDR1 DFQATT, CDR2 SNEGSKA (reference sequence). With 5 bases clipped from V and 6 bases from J, the junction kept 10 bases outside the gene matches. This CDR3 is built from 15 residues. Here the CDR3 reads CSASHSLAGGLEQYF. The sequenced CDR3 bases are TGCAGTGCTTCCCACTCACTAGCGGGGGGGCTCGAG.

A remark on this clone: Read data end 3 residues before the CDR3 end; the end is taken from the germline J gene. The J gene is TRBJ2-2, the V gene TRBV6-1; 7 bases map to TRBD1. The CDR3 length is 15 residues. V dropped 3 bases and J dropped 1; count of bases not matched to a gene: 2. CDR1 is MNHNS and CDR2 is SASEGT in the germline V gene. The CDR3 protein is CASSDRTGNTGELFF. The sequenced CDR3 bases are TGTGCCAGCAGTGATCGGACAGGGAACACCGGGGAG.

With regard to this clone: The read is 3 residues too short to cover the CDR3 end, so that end is filled in from the germline J gene. This chain connects TRBV18 to TRBJ1-1, with D unresolved. This CDR3 is 14 amino acids long. Trimming pared 6 bases from V and 1 base from J, leaving 12 bases between. Germline V CDR1 and CDR2: KGHSH, LQKENI. The CDR3 sequence: CASSHKLPNTEAFF. The CDR3 bases that were read are TGTGCCAGCTCCCATAAGCTGCCGAACACTGAA.

Comment on this clone: The read finishes 3 residues shy of the CDR3 end, and the germline J gene is used to complete it. This chain links TRBV11-2 with TRBJ1-6, with D hard to call. CDR1 and CDR2 (germline): SGHAT, FQNNGV. This CDR3 is 13 amino acids long. V gave up 3 bases and J gave up 5 bases, with 5 bases separating them. The CDR3 reads CASSFSDNSPLHF. The sequenced part of the CDR3 DNA is TGTGCCAGCAGCTTCAGCGATAATTCACCC. The entire variable domain, with the rest obtained from reference TRBV11-2 and TRBJ1-6, is as follows: EAGVAQSPRYKIIEKRQSVAFWCNPISGHATLYWYQQILGQGPKLLIQFQNNGVVDDSQLPKDRFSAERLKGVDSTLKIQPAKLEDSAVYLCASSFSDNSPLHFGNGTRLTVT.

In regard to this clone: The read finishes 3 residues shy of the CDR3 end, and the germline J gene is used to complete it. V and J are TRBV18 and TRBJ1-2; tentative D call: TRBD1 (6 bases). CDR3 length: 15 amino acids. Germline V gives CDR1 KGHSH, CDR2 LQKENI. CDR3 bases read: TGTGCCAGCTCACCGGGGACGACAGGAGAAGTAGGC. Its translation: CASSPGTTGEVG. The whole CDR3 is CASSPGTTGEVGYTF. The variable domain in full, with the rest retrieved from reference TRBV18 and TRBJ1-2, is NAGVMQNPRHLVRRRGQEARLRCSPMKGHSHVYWYRQLPEEGLKFMVYLQKENIIDESGMPKERFSAEFPKEGPSILRIQQVVRGDSAAYFCASSPGTTGEVGYTFGSGTRLTVV.

Concerning this clone: The CDR3 goes on 3 residues after the read ends, and that part is filled in from the germline J gene. J is TRBJ2-5 and V is TRBV5-6; weak D call: TRBD2 (6 bases). V dropped 0 bases and J dropped 7 bases, with 10 bases sitting between them. Germline V lookup: CDR1 SGHDT, CDR2 YYEEEE. The CDR3 has 13 residues. The part of the CDR3 DNA that was read is TGTGCCAGCAGCTTGGGCCGAGCGGGGACC. It specifies CASSLGRAGT. The entire CDR3 sequence reads CASSLGRAGTQYF. The full variable domain, rest sourced from reference TRBV5-6 and TRBJ2-5, is DAGVTQSPTHLIKTRGQQVTLRCSPKSGHDTVSWYQQALGQGPQFIFQYYEEEERQRGNFPDRFSGHQFPNYSSELNVNALLLGDSALYLCASSLGRAGTQYFGPGTRLLVL.

CDR3 region: CSATTPGSGGGYTF. The CDR3 DNA, read in part, is TGCAGTGCCACGACCCCAGGCAGCGGAGGTGGC. The V call is TRBV20-1, the J call TRBJ1-2; no clear D. The DNA ends 3 residues before the CDR3 does, and the rest of the CDR3 is filled in from the germline J gene. The CDR3 is made up of 14 amino acids. V lost 6 bases to trimming and J lost 7 bases, with 21 bases between them. The germline CDR1 and CDR2 sequences are DFQATT and SNEGSKA (reference sequence).

As for this clone: From the germline J gene comes the end of the CDR3, since the read stops 3 residues before it. The chain employs TRBV7-9 and TRBJ1-1; D might be TRBD1 (6 bases). The length of the CDR3 is 15 residues. Trimming removed 4 bases from V and 7 bases from J, with 19 bases in between. In germline, CDR1 is SEHNR, CDR2 FQNEAQ (reference sequence). Partial CDR3 DNA: TGTGCCAGCAGCTCATCCGTCAAGGGGGTAAATGAA. It encodes CASSSSVKGVNE. The CDR3, in full, reads CASSSSVKGVNEAFF.

With regard to this clone: The read terminates 3 residues ahead of where the CDR3 ends, so the germline J gene completes it. The chain recombines TRBV2 with TRBJ2-3, with unresolved D. Trimming cost V 6 bases and J 3 bases, with 13 bases left between them. The CDR3 spans 14 residues. CDR1 is SNHLY, CDR2 FYNNEI, per germline. CDR3 DNA, as far as it was read: TGTGCCAGCAGCCAAGCACGCCTGACAGATACG. This gives the protein CASSQARLTDT. The whole CDR3 sequence reads CASSQARLTDTQYF.

On this clone itself: The CDR3 end lies 3 residues beyond the end of the read and is filled in from the germline J gene. This chain uses TRBV20-1 with TRBJ2-7, with 12 bases lining up with TRBD2. CDR1 and CDR2 from the germline V gene are DFQATT and SNEGSKA (reference sequence). With V trimmed by 0 bases and J by 1 base, 4 bases remained unmatched. This CDR3 has 16 amino acids. The CDR3 loop is CSARDLLAGGSYEQYF. Partial CDR3 DNA: TGCAGTGCTAGAGATCTTCTAGCGGGGGGGTCCTACGAG.

Comments on this clone: The read ends 3 residues early relative to the CDR3; the germline J gene fills the gap. This chain connects TRBV2 to TRBJ2-7; 7 bases are shared with TRBD2. The CDR3 sequence is 14 residues long. Germline assignment: CDR1 SNHLY and CDR2 FYNNEI. The ends lost 6 bases at V and 2 bases at J; junction bases unmatched: 7. CDR3 sequence reads: CASRVPGGTYEQYF. The sequenced CDR3 bases are TGTGCCAGCAGGGTCCCCGGGGGGACCTACGAG.

As to this clone: The CDR3 goes on 3 residues after the read ends, and that part is filled in from the germline J gene. The V and J genes are TRBV24-1 and TRBJ2-3, with TRBD2 matching 13 bases. The length of the CDR3 is 17 residues. J gave up 8 bases and V 4 bases, and 11 bases lay outside the gene matches. From germline, CDR1 is KGHDR and CDR2 SFDVKD. The CDR3 sequence: CATSEFSWGLAGPTQYF. The CDR3 DNA, read in part, is TGTGCCACCAGTGAATTTTCCTGGGGACTAGCGGGACCTACG.

On this clone itself: The sequenced fragment ends 3 residues before the CDR3 boundary, so the rest is inferred from the germline J gene. This chain links TRBV11-3 with TRBJ2-5; possible D gene TRBD2, 6 bases. Germline CDR1 and CDR2: SGHNT and YENEEA. CDR3 length equals 15 residues. Between the trimmed V and J ends, which lost 3 bases and 4 bases, there was a span of 15 bases. The sequenced CDR3 bases are TGTGCCAGCAGCTTTTCGAGCGGGTTTGGAGAGACC. Protein sequence: CASSFSSGFGET. The whole CDR3 region reads CASSFSSGFGETQYF.

About this clone itself: With the read ending 3 residues before the CDR3 end, the germline J gene is used to fill in that end. V is TRBV20-1 and J is TRBJ2-3; tentatively, D is TRBD2 (6 bases). V lost 3 bases and J lost 0, with 16 bases in between. Germline V lookup: CDR1 DFQATT, CDR2 SNEGSKA (reference sequence). This CDR3 spans 16 amino acids. The CDR3 bases that were read are TGCAGTGCTAGTGGGACTGGAGGCTTTAGCACAGATACG. Its protein product is CSASGTGGFSTDT. The whole CDR3 region reads CSASGTGGFSTDTQYF.

As for this clone: The read ends 3 residues early relative to the CDR3; the germline J gene fills the gap. The rearrangement joins TRBV11-3 to TRBJ1-2; the D gene is possibly TRBD1 (6 bases). The CDR3 has 15 residues. The V end was cut by 4 bases, the J end by 2 bases, with 14 bases between. Germline values: CDR1 SGHNT, CDR2 YENEEA. Here the CDR3 reads CASSSTQGSNYGYTF. CDR3 DNA (partial): TGTGCCAGCAGCTCAACACAGGGTTCCAACTATGGC.

As concerns this clone: From the germline J gene comes the end of the CDR3, since the read stops 3 residues before it. The chain uses TRBV19 and TRBJ1-6, with 9 bases identical to TRBD1. The CDR3 length is 15 residues. Germline CDR1 and CDR2: LNHDA and SQIVND (reference sequence). The V segment lost 5 bases and the J segment 9 bases; nucleotides outside the gene matches: 8. CDR3 amino acids: CASSVNRDRVSPLHF. CDR3 DNA, as far as it was read: TGTGCCAGTAGTGTAAACCGGGACAGGGTTTCACCC.

Comments on this clone: Coverage ceases 3 residues before the CDR3 finishes, and the germline J gene fills in the end. The chain links TRBV30 to TRBJ2-2; D may be TRBD1 (5 bases). Per the germline V gene, CDR1 is GTSNPN and CDR2 is SVGIG (reference sequence). The CDR3 is made up of 12 amino acids. CDR3 DNA (partial): TGTGCCCGCGGTAGGGGTCCTGAAAAG. Its translation is CARGRGPEK. The entire CDR3 sequence reads CARGRGPEKLFF.

CDR3 DNA (partial): TGTGCCAGCAGAAAAACACAGAACTACAATGAG. Amino acids: CASRKTQNYNE. The whole CDR3 is CASRKTQNYNEQFF. This chain links TRBV28 with TRBJ2-1; no clear D gene. The observed sequence ends 3 residues before the CDR3 terminus, with the missing tail filled in from the germline J gene. The CDR3 loop spans 14 amino acids. Germline V gene sequence: CDR1 MDHEN, CDR2 SYDVKM. Trimming took off 6 bases at V and 3 bases at J, with 12 bases between the two ends.

With regard to this clone: The read finishes 3 residues shy of the CDR3 end, and the germline J gene is used to complete it. The chain has TRBV7-9 and TRBJ1-2, with 8 positions matching TRBD1. The CDR3 runs 14 residues. V trimming: 5 bases; J trimming: 6 bases; junction bases outside the gene matches: 8. From germline, CDR1 is SEHNR and CDR2 FQNEAQ (reference sequence). The CDR3 bases that were read are TGTGCCAGCAGCCCGACATACAGGGGGAATGGC. It yields the protein CASSPTYRGNG. The entire CDR3 protein reads CASSPTYRGNGYTF.

Turning to this clone: The CDR3 is cut off 3 residues early in the read; its end comes from the germline J gene. The rearrangement joins TRBV7-9 to TRBJ2-7, with 7 bases aligning to TRBD2. The ends lost 3 bases at V and 4 bases at J; junction bases unmatched: 6. Germline V gives CDR1 SEHNR, CDR2 FQNEAQ (reference sequence). This CDR3 spans 14 amino acids. This CDR3 is CASSFGGAGYEQYF. The DNA read from the CDR3 is TGTGCCAGCAGCTTTGGGGGAGCGGGGTACGAG.